The 22 T cell receptor beta chains given below trace back to one sample, sequenced in a study of T-cell memory formation after mild COVID-19. MiXCR was run by TCRdb on the 5' RACE reads, yielding one entry per CDR3 protein. The profile shows 350,000 to 400,000 distinct CDR3 sequences, around 20% of them singletons. The sequencing sample was made of PBMCs or a T cell subset sorted from them (not recorded which). Source of these receptors: an adult woman who had mild COVID-19 (a few samples of this study predate the infection). Cell type and time point are not known.

This clonotype was seen once. In nucleotides, the CDR3 is TGCAGCGTTGGCCGCGGGACAGCGAACACCGGGGAGCTGTTTTTT. It specifies CSVGRGTANTGELFF. J is TRBJ2-2 and V is TRBV29-1, with D perhaps matching TRBD1 (7 bases). Trimming removed 4 bases from V and 0 bases from J, with 12 bases in between. This CDR3 has 15 residues. Germline CDR1 is SQVTM and CDR2 is ANQGSEA.

This clonotype is labeled medium-sized. The chain combines TRBV5-1 with TRBJ2-7; no reliable D call. The CDR3 has 13 amino acids. V was pared by 0 bases and J by 5 bases, with 9 bases between. Germline CDR1 SGHRS, CDR2 YFSETQ. The CDR3 reads CASSLEILDEQYF. CDR3 sequence (DNA): TGCGCCAGCAGCTTGGAAATATTGGACGAGCAGTACTTC.

This clonotype was seen a handful of times. The genes are TRBV20-1 and TRBJ2-5; no clear D gene. This CDR3 is built from 14 residues. The germline CDR1 and CDR2 sequences are DFQATT and SNEGSKA (reference sequence). Trimming pared 6 bases from V and 5 bases from J, leaving 19 bases between. The CDR3 DNA is TGCAGTGCCTTAGTGATCGGGTGGTCGGAGACCCAGTACTTC. Translated: CSALVIGWSETQYF.

The chain combines TRBV4-1 with TRBJ2-3; D may be TRBD1 or TRBD2 (5 bases each). The V gene lost 1 base and the J gene lost 2 bases, with 10 bases spanning the gap. Germline V gene sequence: CDR1 MGHRA, CDR2 YSYEKL. The CDR3 totals 15 residues. CDR3 nucleotides: TGCGCCAGCAGCCAAGGAGGGACGGACACAGATACGCAGTATTTT. Residues: CASSQGGTDTDTQYF.

This clonotype was found a few times. This chain connects TRBV5-1 to TRBJ2-5, with D uncertain. The V and J ends lost 4 bases and 4 bases respectively, with 17 bases between them. The CDR3 is 15 amino acids. Germline loops: CDR1 SGHRS, CDR2 YFSETQ. The CDR3 is CASSVDRIRVETQYF. The CDR3 DNA sequence: TGCGCCAGCAGCGTGGATAGGATCCGAGTAGAGACCCAGTACTTC.

V usage is TRBV29-1 and J usage is TRBJ2-1; 9 positions match TRBD1. The germline V gene has CDR1 SQVTM and CDR2 ANQGSEA. V lost 7 bases and J lost 6; bases outside the gene matches: 4. CDR3 length: 12 residues. The CDR3 DNA sequence: TGCAGCGGGACAGGGGTCCCCAATGAGCAGTTCTTC. Encoded protein: CSGTGVPNEQFF.

This clonotype came up a few times. The genes are TRBV5-1 and TRBJ2-1; weak D call: TRBD1 (5 bases). Germline V CDR1 and CDR2: SGHRS, YFSETQ. The germline V and J ends were trimmed by 4 bases and 5 bases, with 13 bases remaining between them. The length of the CDR3 is 14 residues. Here the CDR3 DNA reads TGCGCCAGCAGCCTTCACGACAGAGACAATGAGCAGTTCTTC. Its translation is CASSLHDRDNEQFF. Filled out from reference TRBV5-1 and TRBJ2-1, the complete variable domain reads KAGVTQTPRYLIKTRGQQVTLSCSPISGHRSVSWYQQTPGQGLQFLFEYFSETQRNKGNFPGRFSGRQFSNSRSEMNVSTLELGDSALYLCASSLHDRDNEQFFGPGTRLTVL.

This clonotype turned up a few times. This chain joins TRBV7-9 and TRBJ2-1; 9 nucleotides line up with TRBD2. After removal of 5 bases from V and 8 bases from J, the junction contained 10 bases not matched to a gene. Germline lookup yields CDR1 SEHNR and CDR2 FQNEAQ (reference sequence). The CDR3 length is 15 residues. CDR3 region: CASSHGTSSSDEQFF. As DNA, the CDR3 is TGTGCCAGCAGCCATGGGACTAGCTCTAGCGATGAGCAGTTCTTC.

This rearrangement joins TRBV7-2 to TRBJ1-2, with TRBD1 matching 7 bases. V was clipped by 0 bases and J by 3 bases; unmatched bases: 4. CDR3 length equals 15 residues. CDR1 and CDR2 from the germline V gene are SGHTA and FQGNSA. The chain's CDR3 is CASSLALTGHYGYTF. The CDR3 DNA reads TGTGCCAGCAGCTTAGCGCTGACAGGGCACTATGGCTACACCTTC.

This clonotype was seen more than once but under ten times. CDR3 amino acids: CASSFSRGEQFF. The CDR3 DNA reads TGTGCCAGCAGTTTTTCGCGGGGTGAGCAGTTCTTC. The chain uses TRBV27 and TRBJ2-1, with a possible D match to TRBD2 (6 bases). The CDR3 extends over 12 amino acids. The germline V gene has CDR1 MNHEY and CDR2 SMNVEV (reference sequence). V lost 3 bases to trimming and J lost 9 bases, with 9 bases between them.

This chain connects TRBV18 to TRBJ2-4, with D perhaps TRBD1 or TRBD2 (5 bases each). Germline lookup yields CDR1 KGHSH and CDR2 LQKENI. This CDR3 spans 17 amino acids. V lost 4 bases to trimming and J lost 0 bases, with 16 bases between them. The CDR3 spells CASSRLGRRLAKNIQYF. CDR3 in DNA: TGTGCCAGCTCACGATTGGGACGGCGCTTAGCCAAAAACATTCAGTACTTC.

This clonotype has only a few counts. The V and J genes are TRBV11-3 and TRBJ2-2, with D unresolved. This CDR3 is 14 amino acids long. Germline CDR1 reads SGHNT; CDR2 reads YENEEA. Trimming removed 2 bases from V and 4 bases from J, with 8 bases in between. The CDR3 loop reads CASSLSTLTGELFF. The CDR3 DNA sequence: TGTGCCAGCAGCTTATCGACCCTCACCGGGGAGCTGTTTTTT.

The chain couples TRBV24-1 to TRBJ2-1; 10 nucleotides match TRBD2. The germline V gene has CDR1 KGHDR and CDR2 SFDVKD. V shed 4 bases and J 8 bases; nucleotides not matched to a gene: 4. The CDR3 runs to 14 residues. The CDR3 loop is CATSDTGTSDEQFF. CDR3 nucleotide sequence: TGTGCCACCAGTGACACCGGGACTAGCGATGAGCAGTTCTTC.

The chain has TRBV20-1 and TRBJ1-2; 7 positions match TRBD1. CDR1 DFQATT and CDR2 SNEGSKA come from the germline V gene (reference sequence). CDR3 length equals 14 residues. The junction had 7 bases not matched to a gene; V was cut back by 6 bases and J by 0 bases. This CDR3 is CSAGQGGTNYGYTF. CDR3 DNA: TGCAGTGCCGGGCAGGGGGGCACTAACTATGGCTACACCTTC.

This clonotype occurred a few times. The chain joins TRBV4-1 to TRBJ2-7; D gene unclear. Germline V gives CDR1 MGHRA, CDR2 YSYEKL. V was shortened by 4 bases and J by 2 bases, with 21 bases between the two germline ends. This CDR3 is 17 amino acids long. This CDR3 reads CASSRQRATTSPYEQYF. CDR3 sequence (DNA): TGCGCCAGCAGCCGACAACGAGCTACAACCTCACCCTACGAGCAGTACTTC.

This clonotype was seen a handful of times. The rearrangement links TRBV20-1 to TRBJ2-5; D ambiguous. CDR3 length equals 12 residues. Trimming removed 0 bases from V and 7 bases from J, with 9 bases in between. The germline CDR1 and CDR2 sequences are DFQATT and SNEGSKA (reference sequence). The CDR3 nucleotides are TGCAGTGCTAGAGATCTAGTCGTGACCCAGTACTTC. Its protein product is CSARDLVVTQYF.

This clonotype was seen more than once but under ten times. The rearrangement joins TRBV4-2 to TRBJ2-1, with TRBD2 as a possible D gene (5 bases). Trimming took off 5 bases at V and 13 bases at J, with 18 bases between the two ends. CDR1 and CDR2 from the germline V gene are LGHNA and YNFKEQ. The CDR3 is 13 residues long. CDR3: CASSEQTTSGQFF. The CDR3 DNA reads as TGTGCCAGCAGCGAACAAACTACAAGCGGTCAGTTCTTC.

The chain carries TRBV4-3 and TRBJ1-1; no clear D gene. The V gene's germline CDR1 is LGHNA and CDR2 YSLEER. The CDR3 is made up of 15 amino acids. V lost 5 bases and J lost 0, with 13 bases in between. CDR3 region: CASSFRRSLNTEAFF. CDR3 sequence (DNA): TGCGCCAGCAGCTTCCGGCGCAGCCTGAACACTGAAGCTTTCTTT.

V and J are TRBV7-8 and TRBJ2-1; D may be TRBD2 (6 bases). The CDR3 has 15 residues. Trimming left V 3 bases short and J 5 bases short, with 14 bases between. Looked up from germline, CDR1 is SGHVS and CDR2 is FQNEAQ. The CDR3 DNA reads TGTGCCAGCAGCTTTCTCATGACGGGAGACAATGAGCAGTTCTTC. Amino acids: CASSFLMTGDNEQFF.

The chain couples TRBV4-3 to TRBJ2-3; 7 positions agree with TRBD1. Trimming at V came to 3 bases and at J to 6 bases, leaving 3 bases not matched to a gene. CDR1 and CDR2 from the germline V gene are LGHNA and YSLEER. CDR3 length: 13 residues. The CDR3 coding sequence is TGCGCCAGCAGCCAGGAGGACAGGGATACGCAGTATTTT. Its protein is CASSQEDRDTQYF.

This clonotype was counted between two and nine times. V is TRBV20-1 and J is TRBJ2-3, with TRBD2 matching 12 bases. CDR3 length: 18 residues. The trim removed 3 bases at V and 0 bases at J, leaving 10 bases unmatched. Germline CDR1 DFQATT, CDR2 SNEGSKA (reference sequence). This CDR3 is CSASGLAGGLSSTDTQYF. In DNA form, the CDR3 reads TGCAGTGCTAGCGGGCTAGCGGGAGGGCTCTCTAGCACAGATACGCAGTATTTT.

This clonotype was counted many times. One end of the junction does not line up with germline, which may come from a read error. The V and J genes are TRBV5-1 and TRBJ2-5; D remains ambiguous. There are 11 residues in the CDR3. Germline V CDR1 and CDR2: SGHRS, YFSETQ. CDR3 DNA sequence: TGTGCCAGCAGTTTATGGGAGACCCAGTACTTC. Translation: CASSLWETQYF.